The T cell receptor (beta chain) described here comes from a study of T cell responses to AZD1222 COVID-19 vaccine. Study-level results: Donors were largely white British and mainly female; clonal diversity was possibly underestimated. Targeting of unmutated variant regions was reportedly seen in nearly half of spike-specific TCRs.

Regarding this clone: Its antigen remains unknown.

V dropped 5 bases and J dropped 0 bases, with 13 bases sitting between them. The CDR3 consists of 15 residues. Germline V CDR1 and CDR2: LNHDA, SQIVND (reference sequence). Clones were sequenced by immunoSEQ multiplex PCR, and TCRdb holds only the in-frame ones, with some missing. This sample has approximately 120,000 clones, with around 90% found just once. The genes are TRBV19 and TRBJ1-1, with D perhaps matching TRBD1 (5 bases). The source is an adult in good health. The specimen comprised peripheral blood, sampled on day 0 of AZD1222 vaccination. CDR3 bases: TGTGCCAGTAGTTTAACAGGAAAAATGAACACTGAAGCTTTCTTT. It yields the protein CASSLTGKMNTEAFF.